This T cell receptor (beta chain) was identified in a study of CD8 T cells in Susac syndrome. General study results and limits: The study conceded that relatively few individuals underwent its TCR sequencing and HLA analysis.

Included as multiple sclerosis controls were treatment-naive patients who had stable or active relapsing-remitting disease. It was negative isolation that provided the CD8+ and CD4+ T cells, whereas TEMRA cells were enriched by FACS. Random hexamers were used to reverse transcribe the RNA input (about 0.5 to 1 ug). Multiplex PCR with immunoSEQ amplified the TCR beta CDR3 across 54 Vbeta and 13 Jbeta. TCRdb re-analysed the immunoSEQ multiplex PCR reads in MiXCR, keeping a single row per CDR3 protein. The table has some 260,000 distinct CDR3 sequences, 70% to 90% seen once; the top ten hold approximately 0.11%. Turning to this clonotype: Its target is unknown.

The CDR3 runs 16 residues. J lost 0 bases, V lost 5 bases, and 5 bases had no gene match. The germline V gene has CDR1 MNHEY and CDR2 SMNVEV (reference sequence). The sequenced material came from CD8+ T cells from PBMCs. J is TRBJ2-3 and V is TRBV27; 10 nucleotides match TRBD2. This clonotype was obtained from a human donor with multiple sclerosis. This CDR3 is CASSHISGRSTDTQYF. The CDR3, as DNA: TGTGCCAGCAGTCACATTAGCGGGAGGAGCACAGATACGCAGTATTTT.